This paragraph covers one TCR beta chain sequence. Antigen specificity is unknown. The data derive from a study of monozygotic twins with inflammatory bowel disease. The study's findings and limits: IBD patients carried less diverse TCRbeta repertoires (inverse Simpson) than healthy co-twins.

The CDR3 runs 15 residues. Germline V gives CDR1 SGHVS, CDR2 FQNEAQ. TCRdb re-called the 5' RACE reads and catalogs CDR3 proteins one per entry, DNA excluded. This repertoire includes approximately 340,000 distinct CDR3 sequences. What was sequenced was blood. V is TRBV7-8 and J is TRBJ2-5; TCRdb's D call, TRBD2, is unchecked because there is no DNA. The clonotype was recovered from a human donor with ulcerative colitis or Crohn's disease, or a healthy co-twin of an affected twin (not recorded which). The CDR3 here is CASSLGLAGLETQYF.